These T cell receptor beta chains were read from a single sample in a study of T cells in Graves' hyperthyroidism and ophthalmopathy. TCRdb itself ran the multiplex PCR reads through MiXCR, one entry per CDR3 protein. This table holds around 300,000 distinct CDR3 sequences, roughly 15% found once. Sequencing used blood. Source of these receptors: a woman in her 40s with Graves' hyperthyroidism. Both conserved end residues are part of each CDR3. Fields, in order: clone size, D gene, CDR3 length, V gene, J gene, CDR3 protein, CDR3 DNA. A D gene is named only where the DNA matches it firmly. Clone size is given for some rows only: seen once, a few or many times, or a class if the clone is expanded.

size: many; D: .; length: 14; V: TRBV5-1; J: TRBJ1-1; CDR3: CASSSSGALTEAFF; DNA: TGCGCCAGCAGCTCGAGCGGGGCCCTCACTGAAGCTTTCTTT
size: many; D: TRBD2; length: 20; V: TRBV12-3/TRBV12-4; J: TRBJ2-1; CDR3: CASSPHPGLATRIDRNEQFF; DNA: TGTGCCAGCAGTCCACATCCGGGACTAGCTACGCGTATAGATCGGAATGAGCAGTTCTTC
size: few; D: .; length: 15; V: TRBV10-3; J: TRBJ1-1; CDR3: CAISKRGDWNTEAFF; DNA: TGTGCCATCAGCAAAAGGGGGGACTGGAACACTGAAGCTTTCTTT
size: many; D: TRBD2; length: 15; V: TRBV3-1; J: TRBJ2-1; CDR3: CASSPGGGIYNEQFF; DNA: TGTGCCAGCAGCCCCGGGGGGGGTATATACAATGAGCAGTTCTTC
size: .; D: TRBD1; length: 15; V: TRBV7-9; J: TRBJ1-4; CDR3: CASSLGGGQNEKLFF; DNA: TGTGCCAGCAGCTTAGGTGGGGGACAGAATGAAAAACTGTTTTTT
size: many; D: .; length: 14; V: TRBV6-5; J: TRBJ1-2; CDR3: CASSYSREGYGYTF; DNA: TGTGCCAGCAGTTACTCACGAGAAGGCTATGGCTACACCTTC
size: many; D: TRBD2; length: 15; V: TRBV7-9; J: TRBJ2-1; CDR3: CASSWGLAGANEQFF; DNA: TGTGCCAGCAGCTGGGGACTAGCGGGTGCCAATGAGCAGTTCTTC
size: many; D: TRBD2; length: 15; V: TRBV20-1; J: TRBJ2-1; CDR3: CSAEGLAGSYNEQFF; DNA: TGCAGTGCGGAGGGACTAGCGGGATCCTATAATGAGCAGTTCTTC
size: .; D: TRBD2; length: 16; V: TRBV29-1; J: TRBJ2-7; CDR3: CSVSAGGQRTGGEQYF; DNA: TGCAGCGTCTCAGCGGGAGGACAGAGAACGGGCGGCGAGCAGTACTTC
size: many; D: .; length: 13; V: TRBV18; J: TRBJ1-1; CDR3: CASSPPSRTEAFF; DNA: TGTGCCAGCTCACCTCCCAGCAGGACTGAGGCTTTCTTT
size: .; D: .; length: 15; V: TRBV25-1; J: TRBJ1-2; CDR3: CASSGFMAGQSGYTF; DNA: TGTGCCAGCAGTGGTTTTATGGCAGGCCAGAGTGGCTACACCTTC
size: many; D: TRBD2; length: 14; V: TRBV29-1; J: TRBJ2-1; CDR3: CSVVGSGTYNEQFF; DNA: TGCAGCGTTGTCGGTAGCGGGACCTACAATGAGCAGTTCTTC
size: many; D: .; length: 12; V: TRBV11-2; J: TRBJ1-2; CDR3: CASSSNGIGYTF; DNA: TGTGCCAGCAGCTCGAACGGAATCGGCTACACCTTC
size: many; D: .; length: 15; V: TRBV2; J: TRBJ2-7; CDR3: CASSEARVYGGEQYF; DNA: TGTGCCAGCAGTGAAGCCAGAGTTTACGGAGGCGAGCAGTACTTC
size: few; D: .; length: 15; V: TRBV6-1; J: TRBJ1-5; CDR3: CASSEARTAYQPQHF; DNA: TGTGCCAGCAGTGAAGCCCGGACGGCCTATCAGCCCCAGCATTTT
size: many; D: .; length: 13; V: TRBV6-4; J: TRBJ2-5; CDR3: CASSASPTETQYF; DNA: TGTGCCAGCAGTGCCTCCCCGACGGAGACCCAGTACTTC
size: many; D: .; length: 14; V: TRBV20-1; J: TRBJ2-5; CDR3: CNALRRTGQETQYF; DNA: TGCAATGCCCTCCGGAGGACTGGCCAAGAGACCCAGTACTTC
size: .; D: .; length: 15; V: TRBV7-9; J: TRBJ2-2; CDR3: CASSLGATGTGELFF; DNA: TGTGCCAGCAGCTTAGGTGCTACCGGGACCGGGGAGCTGTTTTTT
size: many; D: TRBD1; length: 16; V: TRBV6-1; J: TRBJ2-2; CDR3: CASSPTGGSGTGELFF; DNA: TGTGCCAGCAGTCCCACAGGGGGCTCGGGCACCGGGGAGCTGTTTTTT
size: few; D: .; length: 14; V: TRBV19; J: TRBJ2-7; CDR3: CASSMGSSPYEQYF; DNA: TGTGCCAGTAGTATGGGGAGTTCCCCCTACGAGCAGTACTTC
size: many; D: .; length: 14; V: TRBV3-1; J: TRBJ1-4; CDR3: CASSPGIKREKLFF; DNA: TGTGCCAGCAGCCCCGGGATAAAACGTGAAAAACTGTTTTTT
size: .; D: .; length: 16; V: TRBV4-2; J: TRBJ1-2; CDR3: CASSQDQYRDGYGYTF; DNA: TGTGCCAGCAGCCAAGATCAATACAGGGACGGCTATGGCTACACCTTC
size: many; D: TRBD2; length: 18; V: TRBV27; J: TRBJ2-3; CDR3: CASSFGAGVHTSTDTQYF; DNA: TGTGCCAGCAGTTTCGGCGCGGGAGTTCACACTAGCACAGATACGCAGTATTTT
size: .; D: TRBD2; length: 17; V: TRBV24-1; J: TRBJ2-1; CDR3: CATSDSWGTSGSYEQFF; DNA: TGTGCCACCAGTGATTCCTGGGGGACTAGCGGGAGCTATGAGCAGTTCTTC
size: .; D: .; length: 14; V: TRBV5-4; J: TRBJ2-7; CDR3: CASSLESGAYEQYF; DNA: TGTGCCAGCAGCTTGGAATCAGGGGCCTACGAGCAGTACTTC
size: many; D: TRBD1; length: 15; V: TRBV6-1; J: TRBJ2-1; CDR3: CASSDMDRGHYEQFF; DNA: TGTGCCAGCAGTGATATGGACAGGGGTCACTATGAGCAGTTCTTC
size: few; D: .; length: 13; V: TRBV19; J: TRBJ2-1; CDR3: CASSIGAHNEQFF; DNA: TGTGCCAGTAGTATAGGGGCCCACAATGAGCAGTTCTTC
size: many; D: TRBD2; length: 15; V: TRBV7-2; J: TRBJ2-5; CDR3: CASSARLARGETQYF; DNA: TGTGCCAGCAGCGCAAGACTAGCCCGAGGAGAGACCCAGTACTTC
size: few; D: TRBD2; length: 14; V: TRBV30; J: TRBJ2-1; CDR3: CAWSFGGGPDEQFF; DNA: TGTGCCTGGAGTTTCGGGGGAGGGCCGGATGAGCAGTTCTTC
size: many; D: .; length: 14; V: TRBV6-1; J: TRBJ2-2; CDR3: CASRDGPGAGELFF; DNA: TGTGCCAGCAGAGACGGTCCTGGGGCCGGGGAGCTGTTTTTT
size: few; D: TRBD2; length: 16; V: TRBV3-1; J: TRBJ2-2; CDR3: CASQLAGGPNTGELFF; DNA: TGTGCCAGTCAGCTAGCGGGAGGCCCGAACACCGGGGAGCTGTTTTTT
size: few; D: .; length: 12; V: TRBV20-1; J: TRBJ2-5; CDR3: CSASGGLETQYF; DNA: TGCAGTGCTAGCGGGGGGCTCGAGACCCAGTACTTC
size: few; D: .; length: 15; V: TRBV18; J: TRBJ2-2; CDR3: CASSPTSARTGELFF; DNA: TGTGCCAGCTCACCCACATCAGCGCGCACCGGGGAGCTGTTTTTT
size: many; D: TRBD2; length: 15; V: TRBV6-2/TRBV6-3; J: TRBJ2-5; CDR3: CASSSQREYQETQYF; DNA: TGTGCCAGCAGTTCTCAGCGGGAGTACCAAGAGACCCAGTACTTC
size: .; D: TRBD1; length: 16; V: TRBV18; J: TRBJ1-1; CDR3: CASSPLTGGSNTEAFF; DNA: TGTGCCAGCTCACCGTTGACAGGGGGCTCGAACACTGAAGCTTTCTTT
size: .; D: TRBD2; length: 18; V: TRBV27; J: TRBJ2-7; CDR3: CANSLDVRTSGASYEQYF; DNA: TGTGCCAACAGTTTGGATGTTCGGACTAGCGGTGCCTCCTACGAGCAGTACTTC